This T cell receptor (beta chain) was captured by sequencing in a study of blood T cell repertoires in COVID-19. In the study overall: Samples came from the United States, Italy and Spain, spanning acute and convalescent COVID-19. PBMCs, B-cell-depleted T cells, or T cells were the source of the cDNA or gDNA that made up the material.

Study processing details: Amplified reference gene primers provided the basis for estimating nucleated cell counts. Assay used: immunoSEQ multiplex PCR; TCRdb lists only in-frame clones, some missing. That table gives V, J and clone size, and the DNA gave D and trimming. The sample shows some 200,000 clones, roughly 94% of them seen only once. Followed over time, Seattle patients had been enrolled while infection was active. The CDR3 covers 17 residues. CDR1 is LGHNA and CDR2 is YNFKEQ in the germline V gene. The junction had 6 bases not matched to a gene; V was cut back by 1 base and J by 4 bases. The chain joins TRBV4-2 to TRBJ2-3; 12 bases align to TRBD2. The sequence derives from a man aged 30 to 39 with COVID-19, enrolled during active disease. Sequenced sample: peripheral blood. The CDR3 region has the DNA TGTGCCAGCAGCCAAGTGGCTAGCGGGGGGGTTGCAGATACGCAGTATTTT. This gives the protein CASSQVASGGVADTQYF.